These 15 T cell receptor beta chains originate from one sample sequenced in a study of identical twins. One entry per CDR3 protein results from TCRdb running MiXCR on the 5' RACE reads. The sample has approximately 530,000 distinct CDR3 sequences, about 20% seen once; the top ten hold about 0.48%. A further study also used this sample, focusing on yellow fever vaccine responses in identical twins.

Input material: CD4+ T cells sorted from blood. These receptor sequences come from a woman aged 18-30 years in good health.

This clonotype was found a few times. The chain recombines TRBV13 with TRBJ1-4, with 8 bases identical to TRBD1. Germline CDR1 reads PRHDT; CDR2 reads FYEKMQ (reference sequence). The CDR3 totals 15 residues. The junction had 4 bases not matched to a gene; V was cut back by 1 base and J by 6 bases. CDR3 sequence (DNA): TGTGCCAGCAGCTTAGCTTTGGACAGGGATGAAAAACTGTTTTTT. It translates to CASSLALDRDEKLFF.

V is TRBV20-1 and J is TRBJ2-4, with 7 bases matching TRBD2. Germline CDR1 and CDR2: DFQATT and SNEGSKA (reference sequence). This CDR3 has 14 amino acids. Unmatched junction bases numbered 3, after V lost 4 bases and J lost 0 bases. The CDR3 bases are TGCAGTGCTACGGGGGGTCTAGCCAAAAACATTCAGTACTTC. Protein: CSATGGLAKNIQYF.

This clonotype was picked up a small number of times. The V call is TRBV9, the J call TRBJ2-1; 11 nucleotides line up with TRBD2. The germline CDR1 and CDR2 sequences are SGDLS and YYNGEE. The V and J ends lost 4 bases and 2 bases, in that order; junction bases with no gene match: 5. The CDR3 has 16 residues. The CDR3 nucleotides read TGTGCCAGCAGCAAGACTAGCGGGGTGGCCTACAATGAGCAGTTCTTC. The encoded protein is CASSKTSGVAYNEQFF.

This chain links TRBV11-2 with TRBJ2-1, with D tentatively TRBD2 (5 bases). Germline loops: CDR1 SGHAT, CDR2 FQNNGV. The V end lost 5 bases, the J end lost 4 bases, and 18 bases lay between the germline ends. CDR3 length: 16 residues. Here the CDR3 DNA reads TGTGCCAGCAGCCGGACCACTAGGATAGGATACAATGAGCAGTTCTTC. This codes for CASSRTTRIGYNEQFF.

This clonotype appeared a few times. The gene calls are TRBV3-1 and TRBJ2-5, with TRBD2 matching 13 bases. The CDR3 has 18 residues. Germline values: CDR1 LGHDT, CDR2 YNNKEL (reference sequence). J gave up 9 bases and V 0 bases, and 13 bases lay outside the gene matches. The CDR3, as DNA: TGTGCCAGCAGCCAAGAGACTAGCGGGGGGCCCTCAAGAGTGGCCCAGTACTTC. It codes for CASSQETSGGPSRVAQYF.

The V gene is TRBV20-1, the J gene TRBJ2-2, with a weak D call TRBD2 (6 bases). This CDR3 region has 13 residues. The V end lost 6 bases, the J end lost 4 bases, and 12 bases lay between the germline ends. Looked up from germline, CDR1 is DFQATT and CDR2 is SNEGSKA (reference sequence). DNA for the CDR3: TGCAGTGCGGCGGGGCAGGCCACCGGGGAGCTGTTTTTT. It yields the protein CSAAGQATGELFF.

This CDR3 reads CSARDAAGRQPQHF. CDR3 nucleotide sequence: TGCAGTGCTAGAGATGCAGCAGGGAGGCAGCCCCAGCATTTT. This chain links TRBV20-1 with TRBJ1-5, with a weak D call TRBD1 (5 bases). The V end was cut by 0 bases, the J end by 7 bases, with 13 bases between. From germline, CDR1 is DFQATT and CDR2 SNEGSKA (reference sequence). The CDR3 has 14 amino acids.

This clonotype was observed a few times. The chain uses TRBV12-3 or TRBV12-4 and TRBJ1-6; no clear D gene. The CDR3 sequence is 14 residues long. Trimming removed 6 bases at V and 6 bases at J, with 12 bases between. As DNA, the CDR3 is TGTGCCAGCAGGTGGGGATTTGGTAATTCACCCCTCCACTTT. Its translation: CASRWGFGNSPLHF.

This chain connects TRBV18 to TRBJ1-4; D gene uncertain. CDR3 length: 15 residues. Germline V gene lookup returns CDR1 KGHSH and CDR2 LQKENI. Between the trimmed V and J ends, which lost 3 bases and 8 bases, there was a span of 16 bases. In DNA form, the CDR3 reads TGTGCCAGCTCACCGTCGTCGGGAATCGAAGAAAAACTGTTTTTT. Protein: CASSPSSGIEEKLFF.

This sequence joins TRBV7-2 and TRBJ2-2; D is unresolved. The germline CDR1 and CDR2 sequences are SGHTA and FQGNSA. The CDR3 runs 14 residues. V was cut by 2 bases and J by 5 bases, with 9 bases left in between. The CDR3 loop is CASSLNIGTGELFF. CDR3 in DNA: TGTGCCAGCAGCTTAAATATTGGAACCGGGGAGCTGTTTTTT.

This clonotype showed up just a few times. CDR3 sequence: CSARGLGRDEQFF. CDR3 DNA sequence: TGCAGTGCTAGAGGACTAGGGCGAGATGAGCAGTTCTTC. The genes are TRBV20-1 and TRBJ2-1, with D tentatively TRBD2 (6 bases). With 1 base removed from V and 8 bases from J, the gap between germline ends came to 12 bases. CDR1 DFQATT and CDR2 SNEGSKA come from the germline V gene (reference sequence). The length of the CDR3 is 13 residues.

This rearrangement joins TRBV15 to TRBJ2-1; 7 bases are a match to TRBD2. The CDR3 covers 13 residues. V gave up 6 bases and J gave up 5 bases; unmatched junction bases: 4. From germline, CDR1 is LNHNV and CDR2 YYDKDF (reference sequence). The CDR3 DNA is TGTGCCACCAGGGCGGGAGCCAACAATGAGCAGTTCTTC. Amino acid sequence: CATRAGANNEQFF. The variable domain in full, with the rest retrieved from reference TRBV15 and TRBJ2-1, is DAMVIQNPRYQVTQFGKPVTLSCSQTLNHNVMYWYQQKSSQAPKLLFHYYDKDFNNEADTPDNFQSRRPNTSFCFLDIRSPGLGDTAMYLCATRAGANNEQFFGPGTRLTVL.

The chain combines TRBV20-1 with TRBJ2-7; 7 bases align to TRBD1. The length of the CDR3 is 17 residues. V lost 0 bases, J lost 1 base, and 12 bases stayed unmatched. Germline CDR1 reads DFQATT; CDR2 reads SNEGSKA (reference sequence). For the CDR3, the DNA is TGCAGTGCTAGAGATCCCCAAGGGGACAGTAGTTCCTACGAGCAGTACTTC. This gives the protein CSARDPQGDSSSYEQYF.

This clonotype occurred a few times. A read error may produce the germline difference seen at one junction end. The chain has TRBV7-9 and TRBJ2-1; TRBD2 matches 16 bases. CDR1 and CDR2 (germline): SEHNR, FQNEAQ (reference sequence). The CDR3 is made up of 13 amino acids. The CDR3 here is CASSPGTSGRAVF. The CDR3 coding sequence is TGTGCCAGCAGCCCCGGGACTAGCGGGAGGGCGGTCTTC.

The chain employs TRBV3-1 and TRBJ1-2; tentatively, D is TRBD1 (6 bases). CDR1 LGHDT and CDR2 YNNKEL come from the germline V gene (reference sequence). The CDR3 runs to 17 residues. V lost 0 bases and J lost 7, with 21 bases in between. For the CDR3, the DNA is TGTGCCAGCAGCCAAGATAGGTTTGCGCGCAGGGGTGCTGGCTACACCTTC. Amino acids: CASSQDRFARRGAGYTF.